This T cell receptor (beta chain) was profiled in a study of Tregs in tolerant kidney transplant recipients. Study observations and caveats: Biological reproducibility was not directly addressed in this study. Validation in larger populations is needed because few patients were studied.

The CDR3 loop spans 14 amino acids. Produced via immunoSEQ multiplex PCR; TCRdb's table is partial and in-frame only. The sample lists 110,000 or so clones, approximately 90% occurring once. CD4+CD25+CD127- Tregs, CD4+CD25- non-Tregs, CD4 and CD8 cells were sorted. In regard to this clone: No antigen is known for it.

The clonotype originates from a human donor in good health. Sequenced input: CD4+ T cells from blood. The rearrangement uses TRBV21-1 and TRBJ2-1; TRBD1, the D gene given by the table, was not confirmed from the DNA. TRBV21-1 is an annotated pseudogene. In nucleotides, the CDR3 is TGTGCCAGCAGCAAATGGTACACCAACAATGAGCAGTTCTTC. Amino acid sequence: CASSKWYTNNEQFF.